Here is one TCR beta chain with its context. TCRdb re-analysed the RACE reads in MiXCR, keeping a single row per CDR3 protein. Among about 68,000 distinct CDR3 sequences, approximately 11% were seen once, and the ten largest hold over 4%. Time point denoted: pre-sensitization, week 0. The treatment is: therapeutic diphenylcyclopropenone sensitization with weekly scalp DPC. The data stem from a study of human T cells and chemical hapten exposure. This sequence originates from a woman between 50 and 59 years old with alopecia areata. Some clones in this sample may be carry-over from other donors' samples. Here the sequenced sample was whole blood, taken in connection with sensitization to the hapten diphenylcyclopropenone (DPC).

The CDR3 loop reads CASSLRGQPQHF. CDR3 sequence (DNA): TGTGCCAGCAGCTTGAGGGGTCAGCCCCAGCATTTT. The V gene is TRBV5-6, the J gene TRBJ1-5; maybe TRBD1 (5 bases). Germline V CDR1 and CDR2: SGHDT, YYEEEE. V shed 1 base and J shed 6 bases, with 5 bases lying between them. CDR3 size: 12 residues.